The T cell receptor beta chain described here comes from a study of vaccination effects on CD4 cells after COVID-19. Study-wide background: Three convalescent patients gave samples early and late after vaccination. Post-vaccine sampling occurred a median 72 days after the second dose.

The V end was cut by 5 bases, the J end by 1 base, with 12 bases between. Germline V gene sequence: CDR1 SGHNT, CDR2 YENEEA. The CDR3 length is 14 residues. In the ViraFEST assay, antigen-specific CD4+ clonotypes were identified by expansion after peptide-pool stimulation. The culture ran for 10 days before CD4+ T cells were isolated. Infection dated between March and December 2020, before the Alpha, Beta and Delta variants reached the United States. Each participant received a vaccine that was either BNT162b2 or mRNA-1273, given as two doses. In the case of this clone: Its specificity is unknown.

The method was immunoSEQ multiplex PCR; TCRdb's version includes in-frame clones alone and lacks a portion of them. The sample yields approximately 15,000 clones, about three quarters seen once. The origin of this receptor is a human donor who had a prior SARS-CoV-2 infection. The sample consisted of CD4+ T cells from PBMCs cultured with HCoV-NL63 spike peptides, taken after COVID-19 vaccination. The chain is built from TRBV11-3 and TRBJ2-7, with D maybe TRBD2 (6 bases). The CDR3 protein is CASSPLGLSYEQYF. DNA for the CDR3: TGTGCCAGCAGCCCCCTGGGACTTTCCTACGAGCAGTACTTC. Full variable domain (remainder filled in from reference TRBV11-3 and TRBJ2-7): EAGVVQSPRYKIIEKKQPVAFWCNPISGHNTLYWYLQNLGQGPELLIRYENEEAVDDSQLPKDRFSAERLKGVDSTLKIQPAELGDSAVYLCASSPLGLSYEQYFGPGTRLTVT.